By share, the clone carrying this T cell receptor beta chain counts as medium-sized (0.01 to 0.1%). Its antigen remains unidentified. TCR beta rearrangements were amplified from peripheral blood genomic DNA. Rearranged V-D-J TRB sequences were amplified with a mixed TRB-A/B primer pool. TCRdb re-analysed the multiplex PCR reads in MiXCR, keeping a single row per CDR3 protein. The data contain 9,000 to 10,000 distinct CDR3 sequences, roughly a quarter of them seen just once; the ten biggest clones take up 2% to 3%. V trimming: 7 bases; J trimming: 0 bases; junction bases outside the gene matches: 2. Germline CDR1 and CDR2: SEHNR and FQNEAQ (reference sequence). The CDR3 is 14 amino acids. The sample originates from a study of T cell repertoires in aging, cancer and after chemotherapy. Study results and caveats: In each cancer cohort, median generation probability increased across chemotherapy, suggesting thymic output rebounded. In healthy donors, age-related TCR diversity loss mainly reflected lost richness.

Sequenced material: blood. This sequence originates from a human donor in good health. The chain carries TRBV7-9 and TRBJ2-2, with TRBD2 matching over 7 bases. As DNA, the CDR3 is TGTGCCAGCATCCTAGCGGCGAACACCGGGGAGCTGTTTTTT. Its translation is CASILAANTGELFF. Full variable domain (outside the CDR3, taken from reference TRBV7-9 and TRBJ2-2): DTGVSQNPRHKITKRGQNVTFRCDPISEHNRLYWYRQTLGQGPEFLTYFQNEAQLEKSRLLSDRFSAERPKGSFSTLEIQRTEQGDSAMYLCASILAANTGELFFGEGSRLTVL.